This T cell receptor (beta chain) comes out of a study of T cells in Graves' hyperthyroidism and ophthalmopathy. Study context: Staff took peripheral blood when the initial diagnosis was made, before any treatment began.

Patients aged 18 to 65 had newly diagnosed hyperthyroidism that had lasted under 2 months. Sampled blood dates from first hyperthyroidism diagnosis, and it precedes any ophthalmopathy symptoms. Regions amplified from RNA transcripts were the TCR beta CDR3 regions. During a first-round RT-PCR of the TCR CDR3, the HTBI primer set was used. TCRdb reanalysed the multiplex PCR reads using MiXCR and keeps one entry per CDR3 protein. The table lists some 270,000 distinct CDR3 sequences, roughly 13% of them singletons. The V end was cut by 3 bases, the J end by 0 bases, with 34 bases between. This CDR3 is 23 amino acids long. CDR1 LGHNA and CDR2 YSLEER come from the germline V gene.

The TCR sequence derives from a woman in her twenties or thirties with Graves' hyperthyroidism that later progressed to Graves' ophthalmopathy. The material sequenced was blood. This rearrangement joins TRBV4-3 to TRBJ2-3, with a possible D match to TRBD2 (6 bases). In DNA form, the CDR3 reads TGCGCCAGCAGCCAGGAAAGCTTTTTAAGGGAGGCCCCCAGGAGCCCTAGCACAGATACGCAGTATTTT. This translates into CASSQESFLREAPRSPSTDTQYF.